The rows below give T cell receptor beta chains drawn from one sample of a study of prognosis after radiotherapy for stage I lung cancer. TCRdb itself ran the multiplex PCR reads through MiXCR, one entry per CDR3 protein. Of nearly 25,000 distinct CDR3 sequences detected, roughly 40% appear once; the ten largest clones hold 60% to 65%. Material: PBMCs, obtained before or after stereotactic body radiation therapy (not recorded which). All receptors derive from a donor aged 50 or older with non-small cell lung cancer. Both conserved end residues are part of each CDR3. A D gene is named only where the DNA matches it firmly. Clone size appears in some rows only: once, few, many, or a class for an expanded clone.

>TRBV28|TRBJ2-7|16|TRBD2|many
CASSLRLRDYSYEQYF
TGTGCCAGCAGTTTACGCCTCCGGGACTACTCCTACGAGCAGTACTTC
>TRBV11-2|TRBJ1-6|15|TRBD1|-
CASSFGQGSNSPLHF
TGTGCCAGCAGCTTCGGACAGGGGAGTAATTCACCCCTCCACTTT
>TRBV24-1|TRBJ2-7|15|TRBD2|many
CATSDASGSGYEQYF
TGTGCCACCAGTGACGCTAGCGGGAGCGGCTACGAGCAGTACTTC
>TRBV6-1|TRBJ2-1|19|-|-
CASSYRLQLYRDPYNEQFF
TGTGCCAGCAGTTACCGTCTTCAATTATACAGGGATCCCTACAATGAGCAGTTCTTC
>TRBV29-1|TRBJ2-7|13|-|many
CSVRDPRGYEQYF
TGCAGCGTCCGGGACCCGAGGGGCTACGAGCAGTACTTC
>TRBV6-1|TRBJ1-1|11|-|many
CASRSRGEAFF
TGTGCCAGCAGGTCAAGGGGGGAAGCTTTCTTT
>TRBV11-3|TRBJ1-5|17|TRBD1|once
CASSCGRGSQSNQPQHF
TGTGCCAGCAGCTGCGGCAGGGGGAGTCAAAGCAATCAGCCCCAGCATTTT
>TRBV2|TRBJ2-2|15|TRBD1|-
CASSGGDRAFGELFF
TGTGCCAGCAGTGGGGGGGACAGGGCTTTCGGGGAGCTGTTTTTT
>TRBV28|TRBJ2-4|14|-|-
CASSLFSSVNIQYF
TGTGCCAGCAGTTTATTTTCTAGCGTAAACATTCAGTACTTC
>TRBV7-2|TRBJ2-7|16|TRBD2|many
CASRTSGGGESYEQYF
TGTGCCAGCAGGACGTCGGGGGGGGGGGAATCCTACGAGCAGTACTTC
>TRBV6-2/TRBV6-3|TRBJ1-5|19|-|many
CASSEGRGGFKEAGQPQHF
TGTGCCAGCAGTGAAGGGCGGGGGGGGTTTAAGGAAGCAGGTCAGCCCCAGCATTTT
>TRBV12-3/TRBV12-4|TRBJ2-3|16|TRBD1|many
CASSIRTGRLADTQYF
TGTGCCAGCAGTATCCGGACAGGGAGGTTAGCAGATACGCAGTATTTT
>TRBV11-3|TRBJ2-1|13|TRBD2|-
CASSFSGLAGGDF
TGTGCCAGCAGCTTCTCGGGCCTGGCGGGAGGGGATTTC
>TRBV28|TRBJ1-5|13|-|-
CASSYSQNQPQHF
TGTGCCAGCAGTTATTCTCAGAATCAGCCCCAGCATTTT
>TRBV24-1|TRBJ2-2|15|TRBD1|-
CATSGGQGVSRELFF
TGTGCCACCAGTGGGGGACAGGGTGTATCCCGGGAGCTGTTTTTT
>TRBV12-3/TRBV12-4|TRBJ2-7|16|-|-
CASSSGQTLKNYEQYF
TGTGCCAGCAGTTCAGGACAGACGCTAAAAAACTACGAGCAGTACTTC
>TRBV11-3|TRBJ1-2|21|TRBD1|-
CASSLGRGHRRSRLANYGYTF
TGTGCCAGCAGCTTAGGCAGGGGGCATCGACGGAGCCGATTAGCTAACTATGGCTACACCTTC
>TRBV18|TRBJ1-1|17|-|many
CASSPESWVVLNTEAFF
TGTGCCAGCTCACCCGAGAGTTGGGTTGTGTTGAACACTGAAGCTTTCTTT
>TRBV6-1|TRBJ1-5|12|-|many
CASSDINQPQHF
TGTGCCAGCAGTGATATCAATCAGCCCCAGCATTTT
>TRBV9|TRBJ2-1|17|-|once
CASSVDSSPNRFNEQFF
TGTGCCAGCAGCGTAGATTCTTCCCCCAACCGATTCAATGAGCAGTTCTTC
>TRBV6-1|TRBJ1-6|14|-|few
CASSPGGVNSPLHF
TGTGCCAGCAGCCCCGGAGGGGTTAATTCACCCCTCCACTTT
>TRBV6-1|TRBJ1-2|12|-|many
CASAPSNYGYTF
TGTGCCAGCGCCCCGTCTAACTATGGCTACACCTTC
>TRBV9|TRBJ1-1|15|-|many
CASSPTPGRGTEAFF
TGTGCCAGCAGCCCCACCCCGGGAAGAGGGACTGAAGCTTTCTTT
>TRBV24-1|TRBJ2-1|14|-|-
CATSREPSYNERFF
TGTGCCACCAGTAGAGAACCCTCCTACAATGAGCGGTTCTTC
>TRBV28|TRBJ1-5|14|-|many
CASNKGGGGQPQHF
TGTGCCAGCAACAAGGGGGGGGGCGGTCAGCCCCAGCATTTT
>TRBV18|TRBJ2-5|15|-|many
CASSPSRGNQETQYF
TGTGCCAGCTCACCTTCCAGGGGTAACCAAGAGACCCAGTACTTC
>TRBV3-1|TRBJ2-1|14|-|many
CASSQVYLVDEQFF
TGTGCCAGCAGCCAAGTCTACCTAGTCGATGAGCAGTTCTTC
>TRBV18|TRBJ1-2|13|TRBD1|many
CASSLSTGGIYTF
TGTGCCAGCTCACTGTCGACAGGGGGGATCTACACCTTC
>TRBV20-1|TRBJ2-6|14|-|-
CSANKGAGANVLTF
TGCAGTGCTAACAAGGGGGCTGGGGCCAACGTCCTGACTTTC
>TRBV28|TRBJ2-1|14|TRBD1|-
CATTGTGGYNEQFF
TGTGCCACGACCGGGACAGGGGGCTACAATGAGCAGTTCTTC
>TRBV6-1|TRBJ1-2|15|TRBD1|many
CASSRRRQGGYGYTF
TGTGCCAGCAGCCGACGTAGACAGGGGGGTTATGGCTACACCTTC
>TRBV5-1|TRBJ2-1|16|TRBD2|many
CASSLERAGGWDEQFF
TGCGCCAGCAGCTTGGAACGTGCGGGAGGGTGGGATGAGCAGTTCTTC
>TRBV5-5|TRBJ2-7|15|-|many
CASSFRGSLSYEQYF
TGTGCCAGCAGCTTTAGAGGGAGCCTATCCTACGAGCAGTACTTC
>TRBV2|TRBJ2-6|15|-|many
CASSPESSGANVLTF
TGTGCCAGCAGCCCAGAAAGCTCTGGGGCCAACGTCCTGACTTTC
>TRBV28|TRBJ2-6|17|-|many
CASSPSLGVSGANVLTF
TGTGCCAGCAGTCCGTCCCTAGGCGTCTCTGGGGCCAACGTCCTGACTTTC
>TRBV6-1|TRBJ1-1|14|TRBD1|many
CASSEALQGAKAFF
TGTGCCAGCAGTGAAGCGCTTCAGGGGGCTAAGGCTTTCTTT
>TRBV6-1|TRBJ2-7|14|TRBD2|many
CASSGISGRIEQYF
TGTGCCAGCAGTGGGATTAGCGGGAGAATCGAGCAGTACTTC
>TRBV18|TRBJ2-3|14|-|many
CASSPTGRADTQYF
TGTGCCAGCTCACCCACCGGGCGGGCAGATACGCAGTATTTT
>TRBV12-3/TRBV12-4|TRBJ2-7|17|TRBD2|many
CASSLLRISGRAYEQYF
TGTGCCAGCAGTTTGTTAAGGATAAGCGGGAGGGCCTACGAGCAGTACTTC
>TRBV20-1|TRBJ2-7|13|TRBD2|medium-sized
CSAVAGGYYEQYF
TGCAGTGCCGTAGCGGGAGGCTATTACGAGCAGTACTTC
>TRBV12-3/TRBV12-4|TRBJ1-6|15|TRBD1|-
CASSLAGQGNSPLHF
TGTGCCAGCAGTTTAGCTGGACAGGGGAATTCACCCCTCCACTTT
>TRBV5-1|TRBJ2-3|15|-|many
CASSLGQLRTDTQYF
TGCGCCAGCAGCTTGGGACAGCTGCGCACAGATACGCAGTATTTT
>TRBV6-1|TRBJ2-1|16|TRBD1|-
CVGSRTGWGSYNEQFF
TGTGTCGGCAGTAGGACAGGGTGGGGGTCCTACAATGAGCAGTTCTTC
>TRBV5-8|TRBJ2-2|15|TRBD2|-
CASRSGVTNTGELFF
TGTGCCAGCAGGAGCGGGGTAACCAACACCGGGGAGCTGTTTTTT
>TRBV6-1|TRBJ1-5|14|-|few
CASSLGHYYQPQHF
TGTGCCAGCAGCTTGGGACACTATTATCAGCCCCAGCATTTT
>TRBV12-3/TRBV12-4|TRBJ2-1|15|-|-
CASSPGAKSYNERFF
TGTGCCAGCAGTCCCGGGGCTAAATCCTATAATGAGCGGTTCTTC
>TRBV6-2/TRBV6-3|TRBJ2-7|15|TRBD2|-
CASSPTSGYSYEQYF
TGTGCCAGCAGTCCTACTAGCGGCTACTCCTACGAGCAGTACTTC
>TRBV24-1|TRBJ2-1|16|TRBD2|many
CATSSTGTSGRGEQFF
TGTGCCACCAGTTCGACCGGGACTAGCGGGAGGGGTGAGCAGTTCTTC
>TRBV12-3/TRBV12-4|TRBJ1-2|14|-|few
CASSRLGGRDGYTF
TGTGCCAGCAGCCGTTTGGGGGGGCGGGATGGCTACACCTTC